These T cell receptor beta chains were read from a single sample in a study of cytomegalovirus exposure and HLA in healthy donors. TCRdb keeps only in-frame clones here, not all; method: immunoSEQ multiplex PCR. The sample lists about 65,000 clones, over 75% occurring once. Sequenced sample: PBMCs. These receptors all stem from a woman aged 25 to 39 in good health and CMV-seronegative. CDR3s include the opening cysteine and the closing phenylalanine or tryptophan. D genes are given only for firm matches. Clone size is given for some rows only: seen once, a few or many times, or a class if the clone is expanded.

>.|TRBJ1-1|TRBV4-1|.
TGCGCCAGCAGCCAAGATCGTTACACTGAAGCTTTCTTT
CASSQDRYTEAFF
>TRBD2|TRBJ2-7|TRBV6-6|.
TGTGCCAGCAGTCCTCCCAGAGCGGGGAAAACCTACGAGCAGTACTTC
CASSPPRAGKTYEQYF
>.|TRBJ2-7|TRBV6-5|.
TGTGCCAGCAGTTCGGAAGCGGCTGGCTCCTACGAGCAGTACTTC
CASSSEAAGSYEQYF
>TRBD1|TRBJ2-7|TRBV29-1|medium-sized
TGCAGCGCCTCGGACAGGGATTCAGGCGAGCAGTACTTC
CSASDRDSGEQYF
>TRBD2|TRBJ2-7|TRBV30|.
TGTGCCTGGAGTGTTCGACTAGCGGGGGGCAACGAGCAGTACTTC
CAWSVRLAGGNEQYF
>TRBD2|TRBJ2-2|TRBV2|.
TGTGCCAGCAGTGACGGGGGGGCGGGGACCGGGGAGCTGTTTTTT
CASSDGGAGTGELFF
>.|TRBJ1-4|TRBV7-9|.
TGTGCCAGCAGCTTAGCGCGGCAGCCAAGTGAACTGTTTTTT
CASSLARQPSELFF
>.|TRBJ1-1|TRBV19|.
TGTGCCAGTAGCCCAGTCTGGAACACTGAAGCTTTCTTT
CASSPVWNTEAFF
>TRBD1|TRBJ2-6|TRBV5-6|.
TGTGCCAGCAGCCGCGACAGGGTAGCTGGGGCCAACGTCCTGACTTTC
CASSRDRVAGANVLTF
>TRBD1|TRBJ2-7|TRBV27|.
TGTGCCAGCAGTGGACCGGACAGGGCCAGAGGGGCCAGCTCCTACGAGCAGTACTTC
CASSGPDRARGASSYEQYF
>.|TRBJ2-5|TRBV9|.
TGTGCCAGCAGCGTAGGGGAAGGAGGAGCGGAGACCCAGTACTTC
CASSVGEGGAETQYF
>.|TRBJ1-1|TRBV20-1|.
TGCAGTGCTCCATACTACACTGAAGCTTTCTTT
CSAPYYTEAFF
>TRBD1|TRBJ1-5|TRBV7-6|.
TGTGCCAGCAGCTTAATCCCGGGACAGGGGGAGGGACAGCCCCAGCATTTT
CASSLIPGQGEGQPQHF
>TRBD2|TRBJ2-2|TRBV27|.
TGTGCCAGCAGTTTGACTAGCCGAAGGACCGGGGAGCTGTTTTTT
CASSLTSRRTGELFF
>.|TRBJ2-3|TRBV6-5|.
TGTGCCAGCAGTTACTCTCCGGGATTTCTGCAGTATTTT
CASSYSPGFLQYF
>.|TRBJ1-4|TRBV30|.
TGTGCCTGGAGTGTACATTGGGGGCAGCCTAATGAAAAACTGTTTTTT
CAWSVHWGQPNEKLFF
>.|TRBJ2-5|TRBV18|.
TGTGCCAGCTCATCCCCGGGATGGTACCAAGAGACCCAGTACTTC
CASSSPGWYQETQYF
>.|TRBJ2-7|TRBV29-1|once
TGCAGCGTTGGTAAGGGGGGGGGTGCCTACGAGCAGTACTTC
CSVGKGGGAYEQYF
>TRBD1|TRBJ2-3|TRBV10-1|.
TGCGCCAGCAGTCCGGGACAGGCTACAGATACGCAGTATTTT
CASSPGQATDTQYF
>.|TRBJ1-5|TRBV6-1|.
TGTGCCAGCAGTGGTGGAGGGCTGTATAGCAATCAGCCCCAGCATTTT
CASSGGGLYSNQPQHF
>TRBD2|TRBJ2-1|TRBV28|few
TGTGCCAGCAGTTTAACTGCGGGGGAGATATACAATGAGCAGTTCTTC
CASSLTAGEIYNEQFF
>TRBD1|TRBJ2-3|TRBV15|.
TGTGCCACCAGCAGAGGACAGGGGGTAAATCCAGATACGCAGTATTTT
CATSRGQGVNPDTQYF
>.|TRBJ2-1|TRBV7-3|.
TGTGCCAGCAGCCAGGAGGGTATCGGGCGCGAGCAGTTCTTC
CASSQEGIGREQFF
>.|TRBJ2-2|TRBV7-9|.
TGTGCCAGCAGCTTAGCAAGGGGCGCCGGGGAGCTGTTTTTT
CASSLARGAGELFF
>.|TRBJ1-2|TRBV9|few
TGTGCCAGCAGCGTAGAGGGGGTCCCAGGGGGCTACACCTTC
CASSVEGVPGGYTF
>.|TRBJ1-2|TRBV9|.
TGTGCCAGCAGCGCCGACAGACCGAACTATGGCTACACCTTC
CASSADRPNYGYTF
>TRBD1|TRBJ2-7|TRBV28|.
TGTGCCAGCAGTTCTACAGGGGGCGCGTCCTACGAGCAGTACTTC
CASSSTGGASYEQYF
>TRBD1|TRBJ1-5|TRBV28|.
TGTGCCACCTCCGGGACAGGGCGTAATCAGCCCCAGCATTTT
CATSGTGRNQPQHF